This T cell receptor beta chain is from a study of T cells after yellow fever vaccination. Study background: Preparation used SMART-Seq v4 Ultra Low Input for the low-cell-number fractions. Whole-study results and caveats: The secondary response showed a weaker magnitude and a faster peak, day 5 versus 15.

5'RACE template switching added a universal primer site and UMIs to TCR cDNA. One entry per CDR3 protein results from TCRdb running MiXCR on the 5' RACE reads. The sample carries about 85,000 distinct CDR3 sequences, about 14% recorded once. The source material was CD8+ T cells not binding an NS4B(214-222) dextramer, sorted from PBMCs, sampled roughly 23 days after the first yellow fever vaccination. The TCR comes from a man younger than 30 who received the YFV17D yellow fever vaccine.

CDR3: CASSPMSGAPGYEQYF. In DNA, the CDR3 is TGCGCCAGCAGCCCCATGTCAGGGGCCCCAGGATACGAGCAGTACTTC. This chain connects TRBV4-1 to TRBJ2-7, with D perhaps matching TRBD1 (6 bases). V was shortened by 4 bases and J by 4 bases, with 20 bases between the two germline ends. Germline V lookup: CDR1 MGHRA, CDR2 YSYEKL. CDR3 length: 16 amino acids.